The clone carrying this T cell receptor beta chain occurred many times. This sample is drawn from a study of blood T cell repertoires in COVID-19. Overall study: COVID-19 samples, acute and convalescent, were from the United States, Italy and Spain. T cells, B-cell-depleted T cells, or PBMCs provided the cDNA or gDNA that served as material.

Methods used by the authors: Estimation of nucleated cell counts was performed using reference gene primer amplification. Only in-frame clones appear in the TCRdb table, and some are missing; sequencing was by immunoSEQ multiplex PCR. V and J calls and clone size are copied from that table; D and trimming were computed from the DNA. This table has around 81,000 clones, approximately 80% appearing once. This CDR3 contains 11 residues. Trimming at V came to 2 bases and at J to 7 bases, leaving 0 bases not matched to a gene. Per the germline V gene, CDR1 is GTSNPN and CDR2 is SVGIG (reference sequence).

The chain employs TRBV30 and TRBJ1-1, with TRBD1 matching 8 bases. Material: peripheral blood. This TCR was sampled from a human donor in a cohort sampled during active COVID-19. Here the CDR3 DNA reads TGTGCCTGGAGTACAGGGGGTGAAGCTTTCTTT. As protein: CAWSTGGEAFF. Supplemented by reference TRBV30 and TRBJ1-1, the full variable domain reads SQTIHQWPATLVQPVGSPLSLECTVEGTSNPNLYWYRQAAGRGLQLLFYSVGIGQISSEVPQNLSASRPQDRQFILSSKKLLLSDSGFYLCAWSTGGEAFFGQGTRLTVV.